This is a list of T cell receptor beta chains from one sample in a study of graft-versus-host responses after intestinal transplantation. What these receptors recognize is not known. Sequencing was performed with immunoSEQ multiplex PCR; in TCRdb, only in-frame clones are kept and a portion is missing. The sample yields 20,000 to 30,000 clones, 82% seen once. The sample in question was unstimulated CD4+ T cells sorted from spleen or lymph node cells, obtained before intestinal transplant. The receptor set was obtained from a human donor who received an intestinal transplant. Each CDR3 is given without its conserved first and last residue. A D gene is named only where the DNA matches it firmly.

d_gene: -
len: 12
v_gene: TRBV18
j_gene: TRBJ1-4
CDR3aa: ASSPGGRNEKLF

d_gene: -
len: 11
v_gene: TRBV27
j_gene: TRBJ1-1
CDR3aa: ASRAGARTEAF

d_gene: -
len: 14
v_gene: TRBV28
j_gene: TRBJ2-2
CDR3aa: ASSKSRAWNTGELF

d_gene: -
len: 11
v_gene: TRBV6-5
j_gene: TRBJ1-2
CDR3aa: ASSDGLVDGYT

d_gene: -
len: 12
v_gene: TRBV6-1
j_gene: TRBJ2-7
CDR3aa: ASTETSDTYEQY

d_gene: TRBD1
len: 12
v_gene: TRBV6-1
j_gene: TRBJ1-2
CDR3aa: ASRMGQAIYGYT

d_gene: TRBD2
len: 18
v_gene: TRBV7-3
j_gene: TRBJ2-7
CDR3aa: ASSSPPGLAASPGVYEQY

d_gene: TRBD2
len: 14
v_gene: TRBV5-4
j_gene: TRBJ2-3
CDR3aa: ASSVGLASSTDTQY

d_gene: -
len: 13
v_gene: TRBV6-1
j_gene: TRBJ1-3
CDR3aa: ASSVQAFSGNTIY

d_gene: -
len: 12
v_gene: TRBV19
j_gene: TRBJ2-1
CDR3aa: ASSIKGAYNEQF

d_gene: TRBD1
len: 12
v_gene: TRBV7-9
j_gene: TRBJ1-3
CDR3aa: ASSPGQGRNTIY

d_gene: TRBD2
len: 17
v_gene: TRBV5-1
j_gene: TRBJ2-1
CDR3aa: ASSLLTSGGPPPYNEQF

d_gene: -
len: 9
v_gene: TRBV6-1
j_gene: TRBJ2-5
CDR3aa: ASSESGAQY